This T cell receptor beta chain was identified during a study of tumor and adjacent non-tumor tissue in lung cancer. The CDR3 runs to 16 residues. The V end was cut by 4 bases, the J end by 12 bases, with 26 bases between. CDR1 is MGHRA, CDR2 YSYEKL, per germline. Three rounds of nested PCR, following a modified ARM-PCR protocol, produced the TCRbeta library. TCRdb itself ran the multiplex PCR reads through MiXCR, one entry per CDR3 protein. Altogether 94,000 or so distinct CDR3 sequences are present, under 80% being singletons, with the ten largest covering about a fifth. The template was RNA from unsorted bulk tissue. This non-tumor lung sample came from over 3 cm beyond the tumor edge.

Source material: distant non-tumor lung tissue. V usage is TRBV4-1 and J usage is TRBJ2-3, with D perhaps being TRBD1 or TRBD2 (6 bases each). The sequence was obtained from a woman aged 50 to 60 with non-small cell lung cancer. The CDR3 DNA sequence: TGCGCCAGCAGCCGCGGAGGGATGGGGGGCACAGATGCTCAGTATTTT. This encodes CASSRGGMGGTDAQYF.